This passage covers 32 T cell receptor beta chains from one sample sequenced in a study of CD8 T cells in ankylosing spondylitis. General study points: Seemingly characteristic of ankylosing spondylitis blood was a TCR beta motif consisting of about 8 highly homologous variants.

No cognate antigen is known for these TCRs. Via MiXCR, TCRdb re-called the 5' RACE reads, giving one row per CDR3 protein. The table has more than 250,000 distinct CDR3 sequences, approximately 8.2% seen once; the top ten hold just over 14%. The specimen sequenced was blood, either unsorted or a sorted T cell fraction (not recorded which). The receptors originated from a male donor with ankylosing spondylitis.

This clonotype was seen only a few times. The J gene is TRBJ2-1, the V gene TRBV15; TRBD2 aligns across 8 bases. The trim removed 2 bases at V and 4 bases at J, leaving 7 bases unmatched. The germline CDR1 and CDR2 sequences are LNHNV and YYDKDF (reference sequence). The CDR3 is 16 amino acids. The DNA for the CDR3 is TGTGCCACCAGCAGATCCCGACTAGCGTCATACAATGAGCAGTTCTTC. It translates to CATSRSRLASYNEQFF.

This clonotype was counted only a few times. The genes are TRBV5-1 and TRBJ2-2; the match to TRBD1 covers 10 bases. The CDR3 covers 17 residues. J gave up 4 bases and V 4 bases, and 10 bases lay outside the gene matches. Germline values: CDR1 SGHRS, CDR2 YFSETQ. The CDR3 spells CASSNIPGQGLTGELFF. The CDR3 DNA follows: TGCGCCAGCAGCAACATCCCGGGACAGGGGCTCACCGGGGAGCTGTTTTTT.

This clonotype was detected many times. The chain is built from TRBV7-2 and TRBJ2-7, with D hard to call. Between the trimmed V and J ends, which lost 1 base and 1 base, there was a span of 8 bases. From germline, CDR1 is SGHTA and CDR2 FQGNSA. This CDR3 has 14 residues. CDR3 residues: CASSLVHSSYEQYF. DNA of the CDR3: TGTGCCAGCAGCTTAGTCCACAGTTCCTACGAGCAGTACTTC.

This chain links TRBV27 with TRBJ2-3, with 11 bases lining up with TRBD2. With 5 bases clipped from V and 12 bases from J, the junction kept 7 bases outside the gene matches. Germline assignment: CDR1 MNHEY and CDR2 SMNVEV (reference sequence). This CDR3 comprises 13 residues. The CDR3 coding sequence is TGTGCCAGCAGTCGACTAGCGGGATCCTCACAGTATTTT. This codes for CASSRLAGSSQYF.

The sample holds a few counts of this clonotype. V is TRBV20-1 and J is TRBJ1-3; D not resolved. The V gene's germline CDR1 is DFQATT and CDR2 SNEGSKA (reference sequence). The CDR3 runs to 16 residues. Between the trimmed V and J ends, which lost 0 bases and 0 bases, there was a span of 12 bases. The CDR3, as DNA: TGCAGTGCTAGAGATTCCCGGCGCACCTCTGGAAACACCATATATTTT. As protein: CSARDSRRTSGNTIYF.

This clonotype has at least ten counts. V gene TRBV5-1 combines with J gene TRBJ2-1; D could derive from TRBD1 or TRBD2 (5 bases each). The CDR3 sequence is 16 residues long. The germline V and J ends were trimmed by 4 bases and 9 bases, with 23 bases remaining between them. The germline V gene encodes CDR1 SGHRS and CDR2 YFSETQ. The CDR3 here is CASSPLGAAGGGEQFF. DNA of the CDR3: TGCGCCAGCAGCCCCCTCGGAGCGGCTGGTGGGGGTGAGCAGTTCTTC.

This clonotype was counted a few times. The DNA of the CDR3 is TGTGCCAGTAAGGAAGACAGGGAGGCTGGAAACACCATATATTTT. Translation: CASKEDREAGNTIYF. The chain combines TRBV19 with TRBJ1-3, with 7 nucleotides matching TRBD1. The CDR3 sequence is 15 residues long. The germline CDR1 and CDR2 sequences are LNHDA and SQIVND (reference sequence). The V segment lost 7 bases and the J segment 2 bases; nucleotides outside the gene matches: 8.

The sample holds a few counts of this clonotype. The chain recombines TRBV20-1 with TRBJ1-1, with TRBD1 identical over 8 bases. Germline V lookup: CDR1 DFQATT, CDR2 SNEGSKA (reference sequence). The V gene end was trimmed by 6 bases and the J gene end by 1 base; junction bases not matched to a gene: 13. The CDR3 totals 16 residues. In DNA, the CDR3 is TGCAGTGCGCCGAAAAAGTCCGGGACAGGGAACACTGAAGCTTTCTTT. Amino acid sequence: CSAPKKSGTGNTEAFF.

The CDR3 spells CASSDTVNTEAFF. The CDR3 DNA reads TGTGCCAGCAGTGATACAGTGAACACTGAAGCTTTCTTT. This chain links TRBV9 with TRBJ1-1, with unresolved D. The CDR3 runs 13 residues. V shed 5 bases and J shed 0 bases, with 8 bases lying between them. Germline V gene sequence: CDR1 SGDLS, CDR2 YYNGEE.

The J gene is TRBJ1-2, the V gene TRBV5-1; possibly TRBD1 for D (5 bases). This CDR3 has 14 residues. In germline, CDR1 is SGHRS, CDR2 YFSETQ. The ends were cut back, 0 bases at V and 7 bases at J, with 13 bases in the middle. Here the CDR3 DNA reads TGCGCCAGCAGCTTGGGAGTTCAGGGAAGTGGCTACACCTTC. Translation: CASSLGVQGSGYTF.

Ten or more counts support this clonotype. V usage is TRBV10-3 and J usage is TRBJ2-7, with 9 bases that match TRBD1. This CDR3 comprises 14 residues. Per germline, CDR1 ENHRY and CDR2 SYGVKD. Trimming at V came to 2 bases and at J to 3 bases, leaving 2 bases not matched to a gene. The CDR3 reads CAISEMGQGYEQYF. The CDR3 coding sequence is TGTGCCATCAGTGAGATGGGACAGGGCTACGAGCAGTACTTC.

This clonotype was detected ten times or more. The chain employs TRBV29-1 and TRBJ2-1; D ambiguous. V lost 3 bases and J 7 bases, leaving 16 bases between the germline ends. The CDR3 contains 14 residues. Looked up from germline, CDR1 is SQVTM and CDR2 is ANQGSEA. The CDR3 coding sequence is TGCAGCGTTGAGGCGTTGTTAGGTGGGAATGAGCAGTTCTTC. It translates to CSVEALLGGNEQFF.

This clonotype was counted at least ten times. CDR3 protein: CASSLVFNEQFF. The CDR3 region has the DNA TGCGCCAGCAGCCTCGTTTTCAATGAGCAGTTCTTC. The J gene is TRBJ2-1, the V gene TRBV5-1, with D unresolved. CDR1 SGHRS and CDR2 YFSETQ come from the germline V gene. CDR3 size: 12 residues. V was clipped by 4 bases and J by 6 bases, with 8 bases between them.

In its sample, this clonotype was seen a few times. J is TRBJ2-7 and V is TRBV28; TRBD2 aligns across 10 bases. This CDR3 has 15 residues. The germline CDR1 and CDR2 sequences are MDHEN and SYDVKM. J gave up 1 base and V 3 bases, and 3 bases lay outside the gene matches. CDR3 sequence: CASSFASGRSYEQYF. The CDR3 coding sequence is TGTGCCAGCAGTTTTGCTAGCGGGAGATCCTACGAGCAGTACTTC.

This clonotype was counted at least ten times. Its ends do not fully match the called genes, so a read error is possible. The chain employs TRBV7-7 and TRBJ2-3, with no clear D. Germline V gene lookup returns CDR1 SSHAT and CDR2 FNYEAQ (reference sequence). This CDR3 has 15 residues. The CDR3: CASSLGTLGTDTQYF. The CDR3 DNA reads as TGTGCTAGCAGCTTAGGCACCCTCGGCACAGATACGCAGTATTTT.

Ten or more counts support this clonotype. V usage is TRBV3-1 and J usage is TRBJ2-3; TRBD1 is a possible D gene (5 bases). Per germline, CDR1 LGHDT and CDR2 YNNKEL (reference sequence). CDR3 length: 14 residues. V lost 2 bases, J lost 1 base, and 7 bases lay in between. CDR3 coding DNA: TGTGCCAGCAGCCAATGGGGCCGCACAGATACGCAGTATTTT. Its protein product is CASSQWGRTDTQYF.

The CDR3 is CASSLVAHSSYNEQFF. CDR3 DNA sequence: TGTGCCAGCAGCTTAGTAGCCCATAGCTCCTACAATGAGCAGTTCTTC. This sequence joins TRBV11-3 and TRBJ2-1; D gene unclear. The germline V gene has CDR1 SGHNT and CDR2 YENEEA. Trimming cost V 1 base and J 0 bases, with 10 bases left between them. The CDR3 contains 16 residues.

The rearrangement uses TRBV19 and TRBJ2-3; D uncertain. The CDR3 length is 17 residues. Trimming shortened V by 6 bases and J by 0 bases, and 19 bases separated the two germline ends. The germline CDR1 and CDR2 sequences are LNHDA and SQIVND (reference sequence). CDR3 nucleotides: TGTGCCAGTAGCTCGACTCTCACAGCGATTAGCACAGATACGCAGTATTTT. Translation gives CASSSTLTAISTDTQYF.

The table lists this clonotype with a few counts. The chain uses TRBV2 and TRBJ2-3; 10 bases are shared with TRBD2. V lost 11 bases and J lost 10; bases outside the gene matches: 9. The CDR3 has 12 residues. Germline assignment: CDR1 SNHLY and CDR2 FYNNEI. The CDR3 spells CALGLADQAQYF. DNA for the CDR3: TGTGCCTTAGGACTAGCGGATCAGGCGCAGTATTTT.

This clonotype was seen a few times. V is TRBV10-1 and J is TRBJ2-3; D possibly corresponds to TRBD2 (6 bases). This CDR3 is built from 13 residues. V shed 6 bases and J shed 6 bases, with 13 bases lying between them. CDR1 is WNHNN and CDR2 is SYGVQD in the germline V gene (reference sequence). CDR3 in amino acids: CASSQTSRDTQYF. The CDR3 DNA sequence: TGCGCCAGCAGCCAGACTAGTCGCGATACGCAGTATTTT.

The sample holds many counts of this clonotype. V is TRBV5-5 and J is TRBJ1-1; 9 bases are a match to TRBD1. The ends lost 2 bases at V and 5 bases at J; junction bases unmatched: 7. Looked up from germline, CDR1 is SGHKS and CDR2 is YYEKEE (reference sequence). The CDR3 totals 15 residues. CDR3 nucleotide sequence: TGTGCCAGCAGCTTCGCGGACAGGGGCAGGACTGAAGCTTTCTTT. It yields the protein CASSFADRGRTEAFF. The whole variable domain, filled in from reference TRBV5-5 and TRBJ1-1, reads DAGVTQSPTHLIKTRGQQVTLRCSPISGHKSVSWYQQVLGQGPQFIFQYYEKEERGRGNFPDRFSARQFPNYSSELNVNALLLGDSALYLCASSFADRGRTEAFFGQGTRLTVV.

This clonotype was seen only a few times. This chain's CDR3 is CASSVSGTANTGELFF. CDR3 DNA: TGTGCCAGCAGTGTCTCCGGGACAGCGAACACCGGGGAGCTGTTTTTT. The chain has TRBV6-4 and TRBJ2-2; the match to TRBD1 covers 7 bases. The CDR3 spans 16 residues. V was pared by 4 bases and J by 0 bases, with 5 bases of the junction left unmatched. Per germline, CDR1 MRHNA and CDR2 SNTAGT.

The chain carries TRBV11-3 and TRBJ2-7, with D possibly being TRBD2 (5 bases). The CDR3 consists of 12 residues. Germline values: CDR1 SGHNT, CDR2 YENEEA. V shed 5 bases and J shed 9 bases, with 14 bases lying between them. As DNA, the CDR3 is TGTGCCAGCAGCCCTCGCCGGGGAAGGCAGTACTTC. The encoded protein is CASSPRRGRQYF.

V gene TRBV20-1 combines with J gene TRBJ2-7; the D gene could be TRBD1 or TRBD2 (5 bases each). Trimming pared 3 bases from V and 6 bases from J, leaving 24 bases between. The CDR3 consists of 16 residues. Germline V gene data show CDR1 as DFQATT and CDR2 as SNEGSKA (reference sequence). CDR3 sequence reads: CSASLVGSGPYGEQYF. In nucleotides, the CDR3 is TGCAGTGCTAGCCTAGTCGGGTCGGGACCGTACGGCGAGCAGTACTTC.

This clonotype was detected ten times or more. V is TRBV29-1 and J is TRBJ2-6; TRBD2 matches 10 bases. The CDR3 runs 16 residues. Germline CDR1 and CDR2: SQVTM and ANQGSEA. V shed 4 bases and J 2 bases; nucleotides not matched to a gene: 5. The CDR3 sequence: CSVVAGGKTGANVLTF. Written as DNA, the CDR3 is TGCAGCGTTGTAGCGGGAGGAAAAACTGGGGCCAACGTCCTGACTTTC. The full variable domain, rest sourced from reference TRBV29-1 and TRBJ2-6, is SAVISQKPSRDICQRGTSLTIQCQVDSQVTMMFWYRQQPGQSLTLIATANQGSEATYESGFVIDKFPISRPNLTFSTLTVSNMSPEDSSIYLCSVVAGGKTGANVLTFGAGSRLTVL.

This clonotype was seen a handful of times. This chain links TRBV15 with TRBJ2-1; 12 bases align to TRBD2. The V and J ends lost 6 bases and 8 bases, in that order; junction bases with no gene match: 11. This CDR3 has 16 residues. Germline-derived CDR1 and CDR2 are LNHNV and YYDKDF (reference sequence). CDR3 residues: CATSYRLAGEGYEQFF. The CDR3 DNA is TGTGCCACCAGTTACCGACTAGCGGGAGAGGGTTATGAGCAGTTCTTC.

The CDR3 DNA sequence: TGTGCCAGCAGTTTTGAGGGCTATGGCTACACCTTC. Translating it yields CASSFEGYGYTF. V is TRBV12-3 or TRBV12-4 and J is TRBJ1-2; D remains unclear. The CDR3 spans 12 residues. With 3 bases removed from V and 4 bases from J, the gap between germline ends came to 6 bases.

V gene TRBV5-5 combines with J gene TRBJ2-6, with TRBD1 identical over 7 bases. CDR3 length: 18 residues. The germline V gene has CDR1 SGHKS and CDR2 YYEKEE (reference sequence). The J segment lost 0 bases and the V segment lost 3 bases, leaving 9 bases of the junction unmatched. Written as DNA, the CDR3 is TGTGCCAGCAGCTATACCGGGACAGTAGCCTCTGGGGCCAACGTCCTGACTTTC. Translating it yields CASSYTGTVASGANVLTF.

The chain joins TRBV7-2 to TRBJ2-7; a possible D gene is TRBD2 (5 bases). In germline, CDR1 is SGHTA, CDR2 FQGNSA. The CDR3 totals 14 residues. V was clipped by 1 base and J by 6 bases, with 13 bases between them. The CDR3 here is CASSLVPEGPEQYF. The CDR3 DNA reads TGTGCCAGCAGCTTAGTCCCCGAGGGCCCCGAGCAGTACTTC.

The sample holds a few counts of this clonotype. The chain uses TRBV5-6 and TRBJ2-7, with 7 nucleotides matching TRBD2. The V gene end was trimmed by 5 bases and the J gene end by 0 bases; junction bases not matched to a gene: 5. Germline V gene data show CDR1 as SGHDT and CDR2 as YYEEEE. CDR3 length: 14 residues. The CDR3 reads CASSNGRPSYEQYF. CDR3 bases: TGTGCCAGCAGTAACGGGAGGCCCTCCTACGAGCAGTACTTC.

This clonotype has a handful of counts. V gene TRBV20-1 combines with J gene TRBJ2-5, with 10 nucleotides matching TRBD2. This CDR3 contains 14 residues. Trimming cost V 5 bases and J 2 bases; bases outside gene matches: 5. From germline, CDR1 is DFQATT and CDR2 SNEGSKA (reference sequence). CDR3 sequence reads: CSAPGLARQETQYF. DNA of the CDR3: TGCAGTGCTCCGGGACTAGCGAGACAAGAGACCCAGTACTTC.

This rearrangement joins TRBV28 to TRBJ1-2; D possibly corresponds to TRBD1 (5 bases). Trimming shortened V by 7 bases and J by 1 base, and 7 bases separated the two germline ends. CDR3 length: 12 residues. Germline V gene data show CDR1 as MDHEN and CDR2 as SYDVKM. The CDR3 nucleotides read TGTGCCAGCACGGGGGATAACTATGGCTACACCTTC. As protein: CASTGDNYGYTF.